This TCR beta chain was captured by sequencing in a study of OX40 agonist ivuxolimab in advanced cancers. The wider study: Anti-PD-1, anti-PD-L1 or anti-CTLA-4 therapy given earlier was allowed, and 40% had some.

Repertoires were generated with immunoSEQ multiplex PCR, while TCRdb's copy carries only in-frame clones and drops some. The table includes thousands of clones, approximately 70% detected once. This material consisted of CD4+ or CD8+ T cells sorted from blood, taken in a trial of the OX40 agonist ivuxolimab. This TCR came from an adult with an advanced solid tumor such as melanoma, head and neck, liver or kidney cancer.

CDR3 protein: CASSPTGGGITGELFF. For the CDR3, the DNA is TGTGCCAGCAGCCCAACGGGCGGGGGGATCACCGGGGAGCTGTTTTTT. V usage is TRBV7-2 and J usage is TRBJ2-2; 8 bases line up with TRBD2. Per germline, CDR1 SGHTA and CDR2 FQGNSA. The CDR3 is 16 amino acids. Trimming cost V 5 bases and J 4 bases; bases outside gene matches: 9.